This is a list of T cell receptor beta chains from one sample in a study of Ad26.COV2.S vaccination and SARS-CoV-2 variants. Sequencing used immunoSEQ multiplex PCR; TCRdb keeps in-frame clones, though not all of them. The table lists roughly 700,000 clones, around 90% of them singletons, with about 1.5% in the top ten. Material: peripheral blood, obtained in a trial of Ad26.COV2.S vaccine versus placebo. The receptors derive from a person aged 18 to 59 who received the Ad26.COV2.S COVID-19 vaccine or a placebo. CDR3s include the opening cysteine and the closing phenylalanine or tryptophan. D genes are given only for firm matches. Clone size is stated in some rows and not others, as once, few, many or a class when expanded.

V: TRBV15; D: TRBD1; size: NA; J: TRBJ1-1; CDR3: CATSRGRGGTEAFF; DNA: TGTGCCACCAGCAGAGGCAGGGGGGGAACTGAAGCTTTCTTT
V: TRBV20-1; D: NA; size: NA; J: TRBJ2-7; CDR3: CSASKGQGYEQYF; DNA: TGCAGTGCTAGTAAAGGGCAGGGCTACGAGCAGTACTTC
V: TRBV11-3; D: TRBD2; size: NA; J: TRBJ2-1; CDR3: CASSLGPSGRLAEQFF; DNA: TGTGCCAGCAGCTTGGGTCCTAGCGGGAGACTAGCTGAGCAGTTCTTC
V: TRBV19; D: NA; size: NA; J: TRBJ1-3; CDR3: CASSISGTRGLSGNTIYF; DNA: TGTGCCAGTAGTATTTCAGGGACACGCGGCCTCTCTGGAAACACCATATATTTT
V: TRBV9; D: TRBD1; size: NA; J: TRBJ2-1; CDR3: CASSVGQGSVDEQFF; DNA: TGTGCCAGCAGCGTAGGACAGGGTAGCGTAGATGAGCAGTTCTTC
V: TRBV6-2/TRBV6-3; D: TRBD1; size: NA; J: TRBJ1-2; CDR3: CASSSPGQGDYGYTF; DNA: TGTGCCAGCAGTTCCCCGGGACAGGGGGACTATGGCTACACCTTC
V: TRBV6-2/TRBV6-3; D: TRBD1; size: NA; J: TRBJ2-2; CDR3: CASSYSTGRAGELFF; DNA: TGTGCCAGCAGTTACTCGACAGGGCGGGCCGGGGAGCTGTTTTTT
V: TRBV4-1; D: NA; size: NA; J: TRBJ1-4; CDR3: CASSPPWGSNEKLFF; DNA: TGCGCCAGCAGCCCCCCGTGGGGTTCTAATGAAAAACTGTTTTTT
V: TRBV7-2; D: NA; size: once; J: TRBJ1-1; CDR3: CASSLVEGSNTEAFF; DNA: TGTGCCAGCAGCTTAGTGGAGGGGTCGAACACTGAAGCTTTCTTT
V: TRBV27; D: TRBD1; size: NA; J: TRBJ2-3; CDR3: CASSSGQTFSTDTQYF; DNA: TGTGCCAGCAGTTCGGGACAGACTTTTAGCACAGATACGCAGTATTTT
V: TRBV29-1; D: NA; size: NA; J: TRBJ1-1; CDR3: CSVEGTWRVNTEAFF; DNA: TGCAGCGTTGAAGGCACCTGGAGGGTGAACACTGAAGCTTTCTTT
V: TRBV9; D: TRBD2; size: NA; J: TRBJ2-7; CDR3: CASSPGLADFYEQYF; DNA: TGTGCCAGCAGTCCGGGACTAGCGGATTTCTACGAGCAGTACTTC
V: TRBV18; D: TRBD1; size: NA; J: TRBJ1-2; CDR3: CASSPAGQGAYGYTF; DNA: TGTGCCAGCTCACCAGCCGGACAGGGGGCTTATGGCTACACCTTC
V: TRBV2; D: NA; size: NA; J: TRBJ2-5; CDR3: CASSELAGETQYF; DNA: TGTGCCAGCAGTGAACTCGCGGGAGAGACCCAGTACTTC
V: TRBV6-5; D: TRBD2; size: NA; J: TRBJ2-3; CDR3: CASSYSSLAGPTQYF; DNA: TGTGCCAGCAGTTACTCGTCCCTAGCGGGGCCTACGCAGTATTTT
V: TRBV30; D: NA; size: NA; J: TRBJ2-7; CDR3: CAWSKLGSPEYF; DNA: TGTGCCTGGAGTAAGCTCGGCTCCCCAGAGTACTTC
V: TRBV19; D: NA; size: once; J: TRBJ2-2; CDR3: CASSIDLELRYTGELFF; DNA: TGTGCCAGTAGTATAGATCTTGAGTTGAGGTACACCGGGGAGCTGTTTTTT
V: TRBV19; D: NA; size: NA; J: TRBJ1-1; CDR3: CASSIGPHQGLNTEAFF; DNA: TGTGCCAGTAGTATCGGTCCCCATCAGGGGCTAAACACTGAAGCTTTCTTT
V: TRBV7-9; D: NA; size: NA; J: TRBJ1-3; CDR3: CAFRRAAGNTIYF; DNA: TGTGCCTTCAGACGAGCGGCTGGAAACACCATATATTTT
V: TRBV6-5; D: TRBD1; size: NA; J: TRBJ1-2; CDR3: CASSYSLGQARGYTF; DNA: TGTGCCAGCAGTTACTCTTTGGGACAGGCCCGAGGCTACACCTTC
V: TRBV5-4; D: NA; size: NA; J: TRBJ1-1; CDR3: CASSSPSLAEAFF; DNA: TGTGCCAGCAGCTCCCCCTCGCTAGCTGAAGCTTTCTTT
V: TRBV29-1; D: TRBD1; size: few; J: TRBJ1-5; CDR3: CSVSGQGGQPQHF; DNA: TGCAGCGTTTCCGGACAGGGAGGACAGCCCCAGCATTTT
V: TRBV7-2; D: NA; size: NA; J: TRBJ1-4; CDR3: CASSLRWGEKLFF; DNA: TGTGCCAGCAGCTTACGGTGGGGGGAAAAACTGTTTTTT
V: TRBV7-9; D: TRBD1; size: NA; J: TRBJ2-5; CDR3: CASSSSLGTGPVAKTQYF; DNA: TGTGCCAGCAGCTCAAGCTTAGGGACAGGACCAGTCGCGAAGACCCAGTACTTC
V: TRBV18; D: TRBD1; size: few; J: TRBJ2-3; CDR3: CASSQTGRDTQYF; DNA: TGTGCCAGCTCACAGACAGGGAGAGATACGCAGTATTTT
V: TRBV9; D: TRBD2; size: NA; J: TRBJ2-3; CDR3: CASSAGTSGNTDTQYF; DNA: TGTGCCAGCAGCGCAGGGACTAGCGGGAACACAGATACGCAGTATTTT
V: TRBV6-2/TRBV6-3; D: TRBD1; size: NA; J: TRBJ1-5; CDR3: CASSSQTGLRQPQHF; DNA: TGTGCCAGCAGTTCTCAGACAGGGTTACGTCAGCCCCAGCATTTT
V: TRBV20-1; D: NA; size: NA; J: TRBJ1-4; CDR3: CSAPTNENLFF; DNA: TGCAGTGCCCCAACTAATGAAAATCTGTTTTTT
V: TRBV6-6; D: NA; size: NA; J: TRBJ2-3; CDR3: CASGDYGTDTQYF; DNA: TGTGCCAGCGGAGACTATGGAACAGATACGCAGTATTTT
V: TRBV29-1; D: TRBD1; size: NA; J: TRBJ1-2; CDR3: CSPRDRSYYGYTF; DNA: TGCAGCCCCAGGGACAGGAGCTACTATGGCTACACCTTC
V: TRBV19; D: NA; size: NA; J: TRBJ1-2; CDR3: CASSDSYGYTF; DNA: TGTGCCAGCTCAGACAGTTATGGCTACACCTTC
V: TRBV5-1; D: NA; size: NA; J: TRBJ2-3; CDR3: CASTERSFADTQYF; DNA: TGCGCCAGCACGGAACGATCCTTTGCAGATACGCAGTATTTT
V: TRBV5-1; D: NA; size: NA; J: TRBJ2-5; CDR3: CASSRAGTQETQYF; DNA: TGCGCCAGCAGCCGAGCAGGTACCCAAGAGACCCAGTACTTC
V: TRBV7-3; D: TRBD2; size: NA; J: TRBJ2-1; CDR3: CASSSSGTSGVDGYNEQFF; DNA: TGTGCCAGCAGCTCCTCCGGGACTAGCGGGGTCGATGGCTACAATGAGCAGTTCTTC
V: TRBV7-2; D: NA; size: NA; J: TRBJ2-3; CDR3: CASSPSFLAWGTDTQYF; DNA: TGTGCCAGCAGCCCAAGTTTTTTGGCTTGGGGCACAGATACGCAGTATTTT
V: TRBV7-2; D: NA; size: NA; J: TRBJ2-1; CDR3: CASSLAGRGRNEQFF; DNA: TGTGCCAGCAGCTTAGCGGGTCGCGGTCGCAATGAGCAGTTCTTC
V: TRBV9; D: NA; size: NA; J: TRBJ1-2; CDR3: CASSVVWGHGYTF; DNA: TGTGCCAGCAGCGTAGTATGGGGGCATGGCTACACCTTC
V: TRBV19; D: NA; size: NA; J: TRBJ2-3; CDR3: CASSMSSRGTDTQYF; DNA: TGTGCCAGTAGTATGTCTAGTCGCGGCACAGATACGCAGTATTTT
V: TRBV7-2; D: NA; size: NA; J: TRBJ2-7; CDR3: CASSLGDSYYEQYF; DNA: TGTGCCAGCAGCTTAGGGGACTCCTACTACGAGCAGTACTTC
V: TRBV4-2; D: NA; size: NA; J: TRBJ1-4; CDR3: CASSQTLVRGLGNEKLFF; DNA: TGTGCCAGCAGCCAAACCCTGGTGCGGGGGCTTGGCAATGAAAAACTGTTTTTT
V: TRBV10-1; D: TRBD2; size: NA; J: TRBJ2-3; CDR3: CASSDPRGASGASTDTQYF; DNA: TGCGCCAGCAGTGACCCGAGAGGGGCTAGCGGGGCGAGCACAGATACGCAGTATTTT
V: TRBV3-1/TRBV3-2; D: NA; size: NA; J: TRBJ2-7; CDR3: CASSQVGQYEQYF; DNA: TGTGCCAGCAGCCAAGTAGGACAGTACGAGCAGTACTTC
V: TRBV6-5; D: NA; size: few; J: TRBJ1-1; CDR3: CASSYSEDTEAFF; DNA: TGTGCCAGCAGTTACTCGGAGGACACTGAAGCTTTCTTT
V: TRBV6-5; D: NA; size: NA; J: TRBJ2-2; CDR3: CASSYEGSTGELFF; DNA: TGTGCCAGCAGTTATGAAGGGTCCACCGGGGAGCTGTTTTTT
V: TRBV5-1; D: TRBD1; size: NA; J: TRBJ1-3; CDR3: CTSSLAGGLSSGNTIYF; DNA: TGCACCAGCAGCTTGGCAGGGGGTCTCAGCTCTGGAAACACCATATATTTT
V: TRBV7-9; D: NA; size: NA; J: TRBJ1-1; CDR3: CASSLGRGVSTEAFF; DNA: TGTGCCAGCAGCTTAGGGAGGGGAGTGTCGACTGAAGCTTTCTTT
V: TRBV10-3; D: NA; size: NA; J: TRBJ2-2; CDR3: CAIRSVSPQPGSNTGELFF; DNA: TGTGCCATCAGAAGTGTGTCACCCCAACCGGGGTCGAACACCGGGGAGCTGTTTTTT
V: TRBV11-2; D: TRBD2; size: NA; J: TRBJ2-1; CDR3: CASSLLAGAGEQFF; DNA: TGTGCCAGCAGCTTACTAGCGGGGGCCGGGGAGCAGTTCTTC
V: TRBV7-2; D: NA; size: once; J: TRBJ2-1; CDR3: CASTQGHPKTRDYNEQFF; DNA: TGTGCCTCAACCCAGGGACACCCAAAGACTAGGGACTACAATGAGCAGTTCTTC
V: TRBV14; D: NA; size: once; J: TRBJ2-2; CDR3: CASSQVALGTGELFF; DNA: TGTGCCAGCAGCCAAGTCGCCCTTGGTACCGGGGAGCTGTTTTTT
V: TRBV13; D: TRBD1; size: once; J: TRBJ2-5; CDR3: CASSSGQEEYQETQYF; DNA: TGTGCCAGCAGCTCAGGACAGGAAGAGTACCAAGAGACCCAGTACTTC
V: TRBV2; D: NA; size: NA; J: TRBJ1-1; CDR3: CASTPIGRVNTEAFF; DNA: TGTGCCAGCACCCCAATAGGTCGGGTTAACACTGAAGCTTTCTTT
V: TRBV30; D: TRBD1; size: few; J: TRBJ1-3; CDR3: CAWTQGADGNTIYF; DNA: TGTGCCTGGACCCAGGGGGCTGATGGAAACACCATATATTTT
V: TRBV9; D: NA; size: NA; J: TRBJ1-3; CDR3: CASSAPGTGNTIYF; DNA: TGTGCCAGCAGCGCCCCAGGGACGGGAAACACCATATATTTT
V: TRBV12-3/TRBV12-4; D: NA; size: few; J: TRBJ2-5; CDR3: CASSLTETQYF; DNA: TGTGCCAGCAGTTTAACGGAGACCCAGTACTTC
V: TRBV2; D: TRBD1; size: NA; J: TRBJ1-5; CDR3: CASTMTGPHQPQHF; DNA: TGTGCCAGCACCATGACAGGGCCCCATCAGCCCCAGCATTTT